Shown below are 15 T cell receptor beta chains from a single sample sequenced in a study of spatial heterogeneity in lung cancer. Time point in this sample: sample taken at primary tumor resection. Whole RNA obtained from tumor, nontumor lung or frozen PBMC underwent sequencing without sorting. TCRdb reanalysed the 5' RACE reads using MiXCR and keeps one entry per CDR3 protein. This table has about 36,000 distinct CDR3 sequences, 5.2% appearing once. The sequencing here drew on PBMCs, taken at surgery. The receptors were gathered from a female donor with early-stage non-small cell lung cancer.

This clonotype has ten or more counts. The rearrangement joins TRBV20-1 to TRBJ1-5; no reliable D call. Trimming removed 2 bases from V and 0 bases from J, with 2 bases in between. In germline, CDR1 is DFQATT, CDR2 SNEGSKA (reference sequence). This CDR3 spans 12 amino acids. In DNA form, the CDR3 reads TGCAGTGCTAGACCTAGCAATCAGCCCCAGCATTTT. The encoded protein is CSARPSNQPQHF.

This clonotype has at least ten counts. This sequence joins TRBV3-1 and TRBJ2-3; no reliable D call. Germline loops: CDR1 LGHDT, CDR2 YNNKEL (reference sequence). Trimming took 2 bases from V and 7 from J, leaving 13 bases between them. CDR3 length equals 14 residues. The chain's CDR3 is CASSQFVSVYTQYF. The CDR3 DNA follows: TGTGCCAGCAGCCAATTCGTGAGTGTTTATACGCAGTATTTT.

Worth noting for this clonotype: One end of the junction does not line up with germline, which may come from a read error. The genes are TRBV2 and TRBJ2-2; 12 nucleotides align to TRBD2. This CDR3 spans 15 amino acids. Germline V gene lookup returns CDR1 SNHLY and CDR2 FYNNEI. CDR3 coding DNA: TGTGCCAGCAGCTGGACTAGCGGGGACACCGGGGCGCTGTTTTTT. It codes for CASSWTSGDTGALFF.

By sample fraction, this clonotype is large. The chain links TRBV7-2 to TRBJ2-2; a possible D gene is TRBD2 (6 bases). Trimming took off 5 bases at V and 6 bases at J, with 13 bases between the two ends. The CDR3 totals 14 residues. CDR1 is SGHTA, CDR2 FQGNSA, per germline. The CDR3 DNA follows: TGTGCCAGCAGCCTCATGGGAGGACCCGGGGAGCTGTTTTTT. It is translated as CASSLMGGPGELFF.

This clonotype occurred many times. This chain joins TRBV9 and TRBJ1-2; no firm D call. The CDR3 runs to 14 residues. Germline values: CDR1 SGDLS, CDR2 YYNGEE. Trimming pared 0 bases from V and 3 bases from J, leaving 9 bases between. In DNA, the CDR3 is TGTGCCAGCAGCGTAGGACACCCTTACTATGGCTACACCTTC. Translating it yields CASSVGHPYYGYTF.

This clonotype has ten or more counts. V is TRBV7-8 and J is TRBJ2-1, with D perhaps being TRBD1 or TRBD2 (5 bases each). CDR1 and CDR2 from the germline V gene are SGHVS and FQNEAQ. The CDR3 runs 16 residues. V was shortened by 4 bases and J by 9 bases, with 22 bases between the two germline ends. CDR3 in DNA: TGTGCCAGCAGCTATCGACGGGACCCCCTAGGTGGTGAGCAGTTCTTC. The encoded protein is CASSYRRDPLGGEQFF.

This clonotype was counted ten times or more. The chain couples TRBV5-1 to TRBJ1-1; 7 bases line up with TRBD1. With V trimmed by 1 base and J by 5 bases, 5 bases remained unmatched. Germline CDR1 and CDR2: SGHRS and YFSETQ. This CDR3 contains 14 residues. CDR3 protein: CASSLQRGQTEAFF. The CDR3 DNA is TGCGCCAGCAGCTTGCAGAGGGGGCAAACTGAAGCTTTCTTT.

There are many counts of this clonotype. CDR3 nucleotides: TGTGCCAGCAGTTGGCTAGCGGGAGCGGGGGTTGGGGAGCTGTTTTTT. It encodes CASSWLAGAGVGELFF. The V and J genes are TRBV11-2 and TRBJ2-2; 10 nucleotides align to TRBD2. The length of the CDR3 is 16 residues. Germline trimming cut 6 bases from V and 8 bases from J; bases unmatched to any gene: 12. Germline CDR1 SGHAT, CDR2 FQNNGV. Looking up the rest from reference TRBV11-2 and TRBJ2-2 gives the full variable domain: EAGVAQSPRYKIIEKRQSVAFWCNPISGHATLYWYQQILGQGPKLLIQFQNNGVVDDSQLPKDRFSAERLKGVDSTLKIQPAKLEDSAVYLCASSWLAGAGVGELFFGEGSRLTVL.

This clonotype has more than one count but fewer than ten. The chain has TRBV7-9 and TRBJ2-7; D possibly uses TRBD1 or TRBD2 (5 bases each). V was clipped by 7 bases and J by 5 bases, with 21 bases between them. The CDR3 is 15 residues long. The germline V gene has CDR1 SEHNR and CDR2 FQNEAQ (reference sequence). The CDR3 spells CASIDQPGDLDEQYF. In nucleotides, the CDR3 is TGTGCCAGCATCGATCAACCTGGGGACCTGGACGAGCAGTACTTC. The full variable domain, its missing parts supplied by reference TRBV7-9 and TRBJ2-7, is DTGVSQNPRHKITKRGQNVTFRCDPISEHNRLYWYRQTLGQGPEFLTYFQNEAQLEKSRLLSDRFSAERPKGSFSTLEIQRTEQGDSAMYLCASIDQPGDLDEQYFGPGTRLTVT.

This clonotype came up many times. The chain recombines TRBV13 with TRBJ2-3; 9 bases line up with TRBD2. This CDR3 spans 17 amino acids. Germline V gene sequence: CDR1 PRHDT, CDR2 FYEKMQ (reference sequence). V was pared by 5 bases and J by 2 bases, with 11 bases of the junction left unmatched. In DNA form, the CDR3 reads TGTGCCAGCAGCGGGAGGACTAGCGAGGGGTACACAGATACGCAGTATTTT. Protein: CASSGRTSEGYTDTQYF.

The table lists this clonotype with a few counts. The V gene is TRBV7-2, the J gene TRBJ2-3; D may be TRBD1 (5 bases). The germline V gene encodes CDR1 SGHTA and CDR2 FQGNSA. Trimming left V 1 base short and J 2 bases short, with 19 bases between. This CDR3 region has 18 residues. CDR3 nucleotides: TGTGCCAGCAGCTTAGGCCTTGGGGCGCAAACTTACACAGATACGCAGTATTTT. This encodes CASSLGLGAQTYTDTQYF.

Remarks on this clonotype: Possible read error: a much larger clone is one base away. The chain recombines TRBV7-8 with TRBJ1-2, with 10 bases aligning to TRBD1. CDR1 and CDR2 (germline): SGHVS, FQNEAQ. This CDR3 region has 15 residues. This CDR3 reads CAGSTGDRGNYGYTF. As DNA, the CDR3 is TGTGCCGGCAGCACCGGGGACAGGGGCAACTATGGCTACACCTTC.

The J gene is TRBJ2-2, the V gene TRBV30; TRBD2 is a possible D gene (6 bases). V lost 5 bases and J 6 bases, leaving 10 bases between the germline ends. The CDR3 loop spans 12 amino acids. CDR1 GTSNPN and CDR2 SVGIG come from the germline V gene (reference sequence). In nucleotides, the CDR3 is TGTGCCTGGGGCCCGGGGGCCGGGGAGCTGTTTTTT. Its protein product is CAWGPGAGELFF.

In this sample, this clonotype turned up once. A read error is possible here, since a much larger clone lies one base away. V gene TRBV20-1 combines with J gene TRBJ2-7; unclear D gene. Trimming left V 4 bases short and J 4 bases short, with 11 bases between. Per the germline V gene, CDR1 is DFQATT and CDR2 is SNEGSKA (reference sequence). The CDR3 length is 12 residues. CDR3 sequence (DNA): TGCAGTGCTAACCCAGAAACTTACGAGCAGTACTTC. Translated: CSANPETYEQYF.

This clonotype came up many times. V gene TRBV5-5 combines with J gene TRBJ1-5; 10 positions agree with TRBD1. Germline loops: CDR1 SGHKS, CDR2 YYEKEE (reference sequence). J was trimmed by 2 bases and V by 4 bases; bases with no gene match: 3. The CDR3 is 15 residues long. CDR3 region: CASSRGQGGNQPQHF. The CDR3 DNA reads as TGTGCCAGCAGCCGTGGACAGGGGGGCAATCAGCCCCAGCATTTT.